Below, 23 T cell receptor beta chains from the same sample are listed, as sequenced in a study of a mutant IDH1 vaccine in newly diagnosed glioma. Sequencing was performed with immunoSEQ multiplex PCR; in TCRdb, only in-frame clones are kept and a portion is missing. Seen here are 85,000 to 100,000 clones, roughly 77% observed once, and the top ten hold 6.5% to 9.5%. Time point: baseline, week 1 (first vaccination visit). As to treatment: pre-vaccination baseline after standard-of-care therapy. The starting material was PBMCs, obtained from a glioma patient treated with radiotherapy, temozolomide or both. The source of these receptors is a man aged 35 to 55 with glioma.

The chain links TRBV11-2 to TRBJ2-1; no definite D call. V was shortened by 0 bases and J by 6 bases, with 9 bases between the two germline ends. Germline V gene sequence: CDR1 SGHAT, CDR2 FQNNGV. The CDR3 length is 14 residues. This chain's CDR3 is CASSLDLPGNEQFF. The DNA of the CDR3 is TGTGCCAGCAGCTTAGATCTTCCAGGCAATGAGCAGTTCTTC.

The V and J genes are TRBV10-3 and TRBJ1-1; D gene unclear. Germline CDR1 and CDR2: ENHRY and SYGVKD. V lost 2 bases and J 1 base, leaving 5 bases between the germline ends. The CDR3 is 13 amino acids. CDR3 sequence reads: CAISETANTEAFF. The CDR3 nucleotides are TGTGCCATCAGTGAGACAGCGAACACTGAAGCTTTCTTT.

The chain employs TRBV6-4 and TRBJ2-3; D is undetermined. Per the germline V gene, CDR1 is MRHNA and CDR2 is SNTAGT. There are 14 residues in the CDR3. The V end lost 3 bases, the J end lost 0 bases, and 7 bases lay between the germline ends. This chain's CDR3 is CASSEGQSTDTQYF. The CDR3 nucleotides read TGTGCCAGCAGTGAAGGTCAGAGCACAGATACGCAGTATTTT.

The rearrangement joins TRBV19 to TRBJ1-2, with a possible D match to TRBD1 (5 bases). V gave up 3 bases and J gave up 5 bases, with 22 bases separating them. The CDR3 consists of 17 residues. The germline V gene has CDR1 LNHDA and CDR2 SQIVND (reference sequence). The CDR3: CASSIGNFTWDGYGYTF. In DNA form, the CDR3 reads TGTGCCAGTAGTATCGGAAATTTTACCTGGGACGGGTATGGCTACACCTTC. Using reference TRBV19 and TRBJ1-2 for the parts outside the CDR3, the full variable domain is DGGITQSPKYLFRKEGQNVTLSCEQNLNHDAMYWYRQDPGQGLRLIYYSQIVNDFQKGDIAEGYSVSREKKESFPLTVTSAQKNPTAFYLCASSIGNFTWDGYGYTFGSGTRLTVV.

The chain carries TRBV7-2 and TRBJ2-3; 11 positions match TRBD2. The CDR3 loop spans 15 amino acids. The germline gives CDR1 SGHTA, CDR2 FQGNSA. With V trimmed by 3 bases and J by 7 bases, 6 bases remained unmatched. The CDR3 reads CASSFRTSGRYTQYF. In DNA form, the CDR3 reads TGTGCCAGCAGCTTCCGGACTAGCGGGCGATATACGCAGTATTTT.

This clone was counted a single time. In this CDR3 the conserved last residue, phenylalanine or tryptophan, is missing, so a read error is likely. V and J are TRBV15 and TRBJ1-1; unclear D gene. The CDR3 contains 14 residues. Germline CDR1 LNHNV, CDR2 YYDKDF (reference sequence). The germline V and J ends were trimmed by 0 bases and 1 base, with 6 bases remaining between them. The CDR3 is CATSREPPNTEAFS. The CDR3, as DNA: TGTGCCACCAGCAGAGAGCCGCCGAACACTGAAGCTTTCTCT.

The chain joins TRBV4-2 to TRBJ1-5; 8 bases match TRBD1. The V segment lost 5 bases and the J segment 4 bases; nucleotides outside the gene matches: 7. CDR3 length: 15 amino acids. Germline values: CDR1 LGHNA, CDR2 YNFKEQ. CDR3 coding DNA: TGTGCCAGCAGCTTGGCCGGGACAGGAAATCAGCCCCAGCATTTT. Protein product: CASSLAGTGNQPQHF.

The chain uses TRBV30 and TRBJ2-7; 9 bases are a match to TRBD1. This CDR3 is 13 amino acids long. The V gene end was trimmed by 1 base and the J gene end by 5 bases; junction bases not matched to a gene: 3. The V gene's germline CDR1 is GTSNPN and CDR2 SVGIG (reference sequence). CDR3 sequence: CAWSGGQGDEQYF. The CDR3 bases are TGTGCCTGGAGTGGGGGACAGGGCGACGAGCAGTACTTC.

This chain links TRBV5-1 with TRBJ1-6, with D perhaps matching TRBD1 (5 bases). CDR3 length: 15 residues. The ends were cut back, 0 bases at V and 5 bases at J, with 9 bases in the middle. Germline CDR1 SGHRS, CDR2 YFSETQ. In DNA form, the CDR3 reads TGCGCCAGCAGCTTGGCAGGGTCCCATAATTCACCCCTCCACTTT. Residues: CASSLAGSHNSPLHF. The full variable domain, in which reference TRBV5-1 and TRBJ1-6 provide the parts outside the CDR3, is KAGVTQTPRYLIKTRGQQVTLSCSPISGHRSVSWYQQTPGQGLQFLFEYFSETQRNKGNFPGRFSGRQFSNSRSEMNVSTLELGDSALYLCASSLAGSHNSPLHFGNGTRLTVT.

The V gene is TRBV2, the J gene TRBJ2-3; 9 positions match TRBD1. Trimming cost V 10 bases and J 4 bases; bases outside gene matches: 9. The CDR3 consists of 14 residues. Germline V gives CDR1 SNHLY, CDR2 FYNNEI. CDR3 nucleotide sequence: TGTGCCATCGCCCGGGGACAGGGCGCAGATACGCAGTATTTT. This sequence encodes CAIARGQGADTQYF.

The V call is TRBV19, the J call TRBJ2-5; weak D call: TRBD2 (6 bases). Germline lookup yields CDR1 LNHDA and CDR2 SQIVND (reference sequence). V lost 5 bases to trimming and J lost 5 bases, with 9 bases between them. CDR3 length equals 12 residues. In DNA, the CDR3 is TGTGCCAGTAGTGCAGGGAGGGAGACCCAGTACTTC. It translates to CASSAGRETQYF.

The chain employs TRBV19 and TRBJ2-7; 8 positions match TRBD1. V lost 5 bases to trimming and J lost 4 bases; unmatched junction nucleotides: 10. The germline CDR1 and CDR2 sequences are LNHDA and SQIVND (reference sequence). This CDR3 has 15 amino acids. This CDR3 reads CASSPMTGAGYEQYF. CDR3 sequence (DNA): TGTGCCAGTAGTCCTATGACAGGGGCTGGATACGAGCAGTACTTC.

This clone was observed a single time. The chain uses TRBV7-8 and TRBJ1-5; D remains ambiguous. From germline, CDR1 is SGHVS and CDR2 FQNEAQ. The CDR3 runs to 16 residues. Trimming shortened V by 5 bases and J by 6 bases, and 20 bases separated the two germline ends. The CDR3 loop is CASSGLGDLLGQPQHF. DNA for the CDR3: TGTGCCAGCAGCGGACTCGGGGATCTCCTTGGTCAGCCCCAGCATTTT.

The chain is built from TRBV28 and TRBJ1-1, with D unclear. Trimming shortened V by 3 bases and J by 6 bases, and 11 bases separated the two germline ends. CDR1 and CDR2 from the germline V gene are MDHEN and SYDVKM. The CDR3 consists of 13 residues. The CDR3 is CASSFSSQAEAFF. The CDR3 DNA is TGTGCCAGCAGTTTTTCGTCGCAAGCTGAAGCTTTCTTT.

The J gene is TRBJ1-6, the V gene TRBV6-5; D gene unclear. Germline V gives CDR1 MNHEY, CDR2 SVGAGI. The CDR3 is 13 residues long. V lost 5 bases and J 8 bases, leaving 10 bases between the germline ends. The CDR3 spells CASSPDTDSPLHF. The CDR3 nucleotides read TGTGCCAGCAGTCCAGACACGGATTCACCCCTCCACTTT.

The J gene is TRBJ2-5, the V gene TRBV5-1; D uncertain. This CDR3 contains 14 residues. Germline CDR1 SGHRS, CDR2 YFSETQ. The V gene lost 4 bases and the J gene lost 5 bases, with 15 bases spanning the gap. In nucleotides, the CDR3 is TGCGCCAGCAGCGGATTAACAGAGGCCGAGACCCAGTACTTC. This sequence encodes CASSGLTEAETQYF.

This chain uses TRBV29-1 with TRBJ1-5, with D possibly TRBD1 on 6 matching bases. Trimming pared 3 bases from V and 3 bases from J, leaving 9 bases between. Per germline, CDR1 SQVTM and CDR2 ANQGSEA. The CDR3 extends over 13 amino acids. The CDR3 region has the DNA TGCAGCGTTGATCAGGGGCCCAATCAGCCCCAGCATTTT. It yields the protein CSVDQGPNQPQHF.

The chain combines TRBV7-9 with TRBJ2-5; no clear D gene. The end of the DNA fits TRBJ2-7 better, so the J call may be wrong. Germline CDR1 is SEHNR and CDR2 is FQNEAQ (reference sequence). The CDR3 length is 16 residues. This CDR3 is CASSLDPSVSSYEQYF. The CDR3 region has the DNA TGTGCCAGCAGCTTAGACCCGTCGGTAAGCTCCTACGAGCAGTACTTC.

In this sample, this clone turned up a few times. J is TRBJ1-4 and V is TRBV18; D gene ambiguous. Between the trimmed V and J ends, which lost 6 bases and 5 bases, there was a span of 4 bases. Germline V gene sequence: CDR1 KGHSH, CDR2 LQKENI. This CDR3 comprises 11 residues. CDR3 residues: CASSANEKLFF. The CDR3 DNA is TGTGCCAGCTCGGCCAATGAAAAACTGTTTTTT.

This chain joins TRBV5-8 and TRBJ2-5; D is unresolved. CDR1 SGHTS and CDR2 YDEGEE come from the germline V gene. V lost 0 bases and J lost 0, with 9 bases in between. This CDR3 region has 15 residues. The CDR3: CASSLADADQETQYF. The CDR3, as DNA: TGTGCCAGCAGCTTGGCCGACGCAGACCAAGAGACCCAGTACTTC.

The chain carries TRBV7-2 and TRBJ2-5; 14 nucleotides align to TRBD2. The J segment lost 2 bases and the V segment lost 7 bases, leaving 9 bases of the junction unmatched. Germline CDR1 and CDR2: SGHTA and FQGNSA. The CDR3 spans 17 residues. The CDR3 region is CASTPGLAGGWQETQYF. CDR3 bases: TGTGCCAGCACCCCCGGACTAGCGGGGGGTTGGCAAGAGACCCAGTACTTC. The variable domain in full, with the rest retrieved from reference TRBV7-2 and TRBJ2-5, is GAGVSQSPSNKVTEKGKDVELRCDPISGHTALYWYRQSLGQGLEFLIYFQGNSAPDKSGLPSDRFSAERTGGSVSTLTIQRTQQEDSAVYLCASTPGLAGGWQETQYFGPGTRLLVL.

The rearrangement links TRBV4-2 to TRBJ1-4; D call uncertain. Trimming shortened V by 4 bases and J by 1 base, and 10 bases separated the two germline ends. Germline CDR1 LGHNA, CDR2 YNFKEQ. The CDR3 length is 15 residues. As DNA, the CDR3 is TGTGCCAGCAGCCCAGGACCGTTAACTAATGAAAAACTGTTTTTT. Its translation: CASSPGPLTNEKLFF.

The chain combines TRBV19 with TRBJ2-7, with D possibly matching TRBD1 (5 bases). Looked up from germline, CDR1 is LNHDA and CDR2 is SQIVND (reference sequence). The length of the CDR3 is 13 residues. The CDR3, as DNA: TGTGCTAGCAGTTACGACAGAAGTTACGAGCAGTACTTC. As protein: CASSYDRSYEQYF.